This T cell receptor beta chain was identified in a study of T cells in Graves' hyperthyroidism and ophthalmopathy. Study as a whole: Peripheral blood collection took place at initial diagnosis, before any treatment. Study findings and constraints: The model foresaw ophthalmopathy a median roughly 6 months prior to onset. Appearing also in blood were most of the thyroid clonotypes expanded above 0.001.

To note about this clonotype: Its target is unknown.

Researchers took RNA transcripts and amplified the TCR beta CDR3 regions from them. TCR CDR3 regions were first amplified by RT-PCR with HTBI primers. TCRdb processed the multiplex PCR reads anew with MiXCR; each CDR3 protein has one entry. This sample yields approximately 600,000 distinct CDR3 sequences, of which over 12% are seen a single time; 7.1% belongs to the top ten. The clonotype comes from a young woman with Graves' ophthalmopathy. Sequencing was done on a sample of blood.

The CDR3 region is CASSQESAGSTDTQYF. CDR3 sequence (DNA): TGCGCCAGCAGCCAAGAATCGGCGGGAAGCACAGATACGCAGTATTTT. V and J are TRBV4-1 and TRBJ2-3; D is perhaps TRBD2 (6 bases). Germline V lookup: CDR1 MGHRA, CDR2 YSYEKL. V lost 0 bases and J 0 bases, leaving 10 bases between the germline ends. The CDR3 runs to 16 residues.